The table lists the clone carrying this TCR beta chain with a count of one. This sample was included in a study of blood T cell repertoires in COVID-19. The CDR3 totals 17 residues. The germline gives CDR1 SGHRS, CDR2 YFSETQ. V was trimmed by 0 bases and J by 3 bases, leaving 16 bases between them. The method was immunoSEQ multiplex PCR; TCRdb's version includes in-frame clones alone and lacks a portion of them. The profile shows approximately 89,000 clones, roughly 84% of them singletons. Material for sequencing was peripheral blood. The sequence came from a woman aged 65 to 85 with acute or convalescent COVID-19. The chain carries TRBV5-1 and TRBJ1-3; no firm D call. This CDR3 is CASSLGFSQAIGNTIYF. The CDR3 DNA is TGCGCCAGCAGCTTGGGGTTCTCCCAAGCGATTGGAAACACCATATATTTT.